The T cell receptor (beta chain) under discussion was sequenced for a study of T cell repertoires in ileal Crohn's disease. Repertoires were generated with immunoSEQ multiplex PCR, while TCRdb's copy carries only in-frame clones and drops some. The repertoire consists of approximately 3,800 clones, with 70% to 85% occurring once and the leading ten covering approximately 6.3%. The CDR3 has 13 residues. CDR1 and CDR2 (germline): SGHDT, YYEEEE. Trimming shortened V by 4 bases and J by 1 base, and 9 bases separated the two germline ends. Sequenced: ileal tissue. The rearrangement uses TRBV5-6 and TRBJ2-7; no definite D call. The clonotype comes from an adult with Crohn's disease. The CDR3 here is CASSHSGSYEQYF. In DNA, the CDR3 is TGTGCCAGCAGCCACAGTGGGTCCTACGAGCAGTACTTC.